The 10 T cell receptor beta chains reported below all come from one sample, sequenced in a study. In TCRdb, the RT-PCR reads were re-called with MiXCR into one record per CDR3 protein. Of fewer than 800,000 distinct CDR3 sequences in the sample, approximately 15% were seen once. The source material was memory CD4+ T cells from blood. The source of these receptors is a female donor in good health, serving as a healthy control.

V and J are TRBV6-2 or TRBV6-3 and TRBJ2-1, with D possibly TRBD2 on 5 matching bases. Trimming left V 8 bases short and J 7 bases short, with 15 bases between. Per germline, CDR1 MNHEY and CDR2 SVGEGT. The CDR3 runs to 13 residues. In nucleotides, the CDR3 is TGTGCCAGCCAACGGGGTCTAGGTAATGAGCAGTTCTTC. It encodes CASQRGLGNEQFF.

The chain carries TRBV25-1 and TRBJ1-4; possible D gene TRBD1, 5 bases. Germline V gene data show CDR1 as MGHDK and CDR2 as SYGVNS. CDR3 size: 13 residues. V was trimmed by 10 bases and J by 0 bases, leaving 9 bases between them. In DNA form, the CDR3 reads TGTGCCATCCCGACAGCAACTAATGAAAAACTGTTTTTT. Encoded protein: CAIPTATNEKLFF.

The chain links TRBV7-8 to TRBJ2-3, with 11 nucleotides matching TRBD2. From germline, CDR1 is SGHVS and CDR2 FQNEAQ. The CDR3 contains 18 residues. With V trimmed by 0 bases and J by 2 bases, 7 bases remained unmatched. The CDR3 spells CASSLARASGRITDTQYF. The DNA for the CDR3 is TGTGCCAGCAGCTTAGCGCGGGCTAGCGGGAGGATCACAGATACGCAGTATTTT.

There are a few counts of this clonotype. The final CDR3 position lacks the conserved phenylalanine or tryptophan, pointing to a likely read error. V is TRBV28 and J is TRBJ2-7; D is unclear. The length of the CDR3 is 14 residues. V was cut by 5 bases and J by 7 bases, with 18 bases left in between. Germline V CDR1 and CDR2: MDHEN, SYDVKM. Here the CDR3 DNA reads TGTGCCAGCAGTGATGGACGTACGTCGAGGGAGCAGTACTTA. It is translated as CASSDGRTSREQYL.

This clonotype came up a few times. The CDR3 nucleotides read TGTGCCAGCAGCCATTCTGGGGGAGGGGGCGGCAATCAGCCCCAGCATTTT. This codes for CASSHSGGGGGNQPQHF. This chain joins TRBV3-1 and TRBJ1-5, with 7 positions matching TRBD1. The V gene end was trimmed by 3 bases and the J gene end by 2 bases; junction bases not matched to a gene: 10. Germline V gives CDR1 LGHDT, CDR2 YNNKEL (reference sequence). The CDR3 is made up of 17 amino acids.

This clonotype has at least ten counts. V and J are TRBV20-1 and TRBJ2-7; 9 positions agree with TRBD2. The CDR3 contains 14 residues. The J segment lost 2 bases and the V segment lost 1 base, leaving 3 bases of the junction unmatched. CDR1 and CDR2 from the germline V gene are DFQATT and SNEGSKA (reference sequence). For the CDR3, the DNA is TGCAGTGCTAGAGGTGGGACTAGCCCCTACGAGCAGTACTTC. It is translated as CSARGGTSPYEQYF.

V gene TRBV20-1 combines with J gene TRBJ2-7; a weak D match, TRBD1 (6 bases). The CDR3 has 15 residues. CDR1 is DFQATT and CDR2 is SNEGSKA in the germline V gene (reference sequence). Trimming cost V 0 bases and J 7 bases, with 19 bases left between them. The CDR3, as DNA: TGCAGTGCTAGAGATCCGGACAGAGCCTACAATGAGCAGTACTTC. This gives the protein CSARDPDRAYNEQYF.

The chain carries TRBV6-6 and TRBJ1-5; a weak D match, TRBD1 (6 bases). The CDR3 contains 16 residues. Germline V gives CDR1 MNHNY, CDR2 SVGAGI (reference sequence). The V gene lost 2 bases and the J gene lost 2 bases, with 13 bases spanning the gap. The CDR3 DNA is TGTGCCAGCAGTTACCCCATACAGGGCGGCAATCAGCCCCAGCATTTT. Protein product: CASSYPIQGGNQPQHF.

The chain combines TRBV11-2 with TRBJ2-7; D is uncertain. The V end was cut by 3 bases, the J end by 6 bases, with 15 bases between. CDR1 is SGHAT and CDR2 is FQNNGV in the germline V gene. The CDR3 contains 14 residues. The CDR3 is CASSFLLGNREQYF. The CDR3 coding sequence is TGTGCCAGCAGCTTCCTTCTAGGGAATCGCGAGCAGTACTTC.

The CDR3 DNA is TGTGCCAGCAGCTTGTCGGTAGGGCTAGCGGAGTCCTACGAGCAGTACTTC. It yields the protein CASSLSVGLAESYEQYF. V usage is TRBV5-5 and J usage is TRBJ2-7; 7 bases align to TRBD2. V gave up 1 base and J gave up 1 base; unmatched junction bases: 11. The CDR3 has 17 amino acids. CDR1 and CDR2 (germline): SGHKS, YYEKEE (reference sequence). Complete variable domain (other parts from reference TRBV5-5 and TRBJ2-7): DAGVTQSPTHLIKTRGQQVTLRCSPISGHKSVSWYQQVLGQGPQFIFQYYEKEERGRGNFPDRFSARQFPNYSSELNVNALLLGDSALYLCASSLSVGLAESYEQYFGPGTRLTVT.